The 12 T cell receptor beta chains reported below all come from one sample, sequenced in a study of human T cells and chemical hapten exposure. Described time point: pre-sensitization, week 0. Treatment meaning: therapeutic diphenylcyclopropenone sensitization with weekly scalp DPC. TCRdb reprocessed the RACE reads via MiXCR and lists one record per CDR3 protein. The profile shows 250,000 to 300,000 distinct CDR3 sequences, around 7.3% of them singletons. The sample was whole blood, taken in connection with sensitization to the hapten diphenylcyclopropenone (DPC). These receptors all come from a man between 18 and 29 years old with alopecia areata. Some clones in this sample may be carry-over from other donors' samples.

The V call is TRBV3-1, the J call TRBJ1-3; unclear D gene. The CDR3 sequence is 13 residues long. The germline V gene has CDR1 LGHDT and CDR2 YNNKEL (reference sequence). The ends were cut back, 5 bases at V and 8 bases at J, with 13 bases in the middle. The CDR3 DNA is TGTGCCAGCAGCAATGGGCCGCGGGACACCATATATTTT. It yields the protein CASSNGPRDTIYF.

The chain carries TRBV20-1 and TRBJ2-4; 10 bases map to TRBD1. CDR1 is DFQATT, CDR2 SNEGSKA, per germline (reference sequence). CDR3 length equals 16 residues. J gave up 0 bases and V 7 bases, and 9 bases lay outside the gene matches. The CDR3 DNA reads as TGCAGTGGCGGACAGGGGGAGGCTTTAGCCAAAAACATTCAGTACTTC. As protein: CSGGQGEALAKNIQYF.

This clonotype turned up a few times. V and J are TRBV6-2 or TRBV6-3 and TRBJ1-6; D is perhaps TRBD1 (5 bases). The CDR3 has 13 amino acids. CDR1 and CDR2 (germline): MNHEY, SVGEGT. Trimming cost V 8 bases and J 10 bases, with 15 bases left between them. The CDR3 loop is CASWDPGDSPLHF. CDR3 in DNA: TGTGCCAGCTGGGACCCGGGGGACTCACCCCTCCACTTT.

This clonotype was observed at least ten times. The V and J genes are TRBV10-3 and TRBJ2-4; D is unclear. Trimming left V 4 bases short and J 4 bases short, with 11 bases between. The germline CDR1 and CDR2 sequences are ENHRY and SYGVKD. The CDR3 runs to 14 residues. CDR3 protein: CAISGAATKNIQYF. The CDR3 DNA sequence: TGTGCCATCAGTGGTGCGGCAACGAAAAACATTCAGTACTTC.

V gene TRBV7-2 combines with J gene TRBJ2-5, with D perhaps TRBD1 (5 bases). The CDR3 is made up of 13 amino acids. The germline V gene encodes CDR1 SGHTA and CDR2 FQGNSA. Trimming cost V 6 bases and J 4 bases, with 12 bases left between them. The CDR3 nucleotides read TGTGCCAGCAGTTCCAGGGTTCGAGAGACCCAGTACTTC. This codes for CASSSRVRETQYF.

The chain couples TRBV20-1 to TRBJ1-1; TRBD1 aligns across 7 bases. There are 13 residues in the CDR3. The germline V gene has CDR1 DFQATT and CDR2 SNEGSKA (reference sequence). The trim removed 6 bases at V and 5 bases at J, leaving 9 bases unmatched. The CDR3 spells CSADRDSRTEAFF. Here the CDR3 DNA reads TGCAGTGCCGATCGGGACAGCAGGACTGAAGCTTTCTTT.

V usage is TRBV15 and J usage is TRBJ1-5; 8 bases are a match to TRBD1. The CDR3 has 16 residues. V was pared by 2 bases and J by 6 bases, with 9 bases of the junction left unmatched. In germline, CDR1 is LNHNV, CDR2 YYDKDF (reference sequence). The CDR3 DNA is TGTGCCACCAGCAGAACCGGACAGGGAAAAGGTCAGCCCCAGCATTTT. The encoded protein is CATSRTGQGKGQPQHF.

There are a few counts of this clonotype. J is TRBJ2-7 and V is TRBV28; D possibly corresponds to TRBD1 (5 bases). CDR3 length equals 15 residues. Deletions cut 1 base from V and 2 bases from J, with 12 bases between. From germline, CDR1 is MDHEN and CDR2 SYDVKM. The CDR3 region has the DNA TGTGCCAGCAGTTTATCGGCAGGGCCAACCTACGAGCAGTACTTC. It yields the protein CASSLSAGPTYEQYF.

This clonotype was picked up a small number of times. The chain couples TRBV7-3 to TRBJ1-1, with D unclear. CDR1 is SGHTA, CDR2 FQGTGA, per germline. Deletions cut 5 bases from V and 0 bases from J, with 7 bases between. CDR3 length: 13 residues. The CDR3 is CASSRSVNTEAFF. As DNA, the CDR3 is TGTGCCAGCAGCCGTTCAGTGAACACTGAAGCTTTCTTT.

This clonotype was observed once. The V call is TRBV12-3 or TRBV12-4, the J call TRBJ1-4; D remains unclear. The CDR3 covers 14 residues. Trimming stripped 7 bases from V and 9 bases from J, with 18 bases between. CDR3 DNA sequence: TGTGCCAGCACCTTCCGGGCGGACTCACAAAAACTGTTTTTT. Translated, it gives CASTFRADSQKLFF.

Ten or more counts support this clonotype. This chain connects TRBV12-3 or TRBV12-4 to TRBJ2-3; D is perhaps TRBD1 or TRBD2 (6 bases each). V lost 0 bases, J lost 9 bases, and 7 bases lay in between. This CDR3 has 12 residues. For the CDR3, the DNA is TGTGCCAGCAGTTTAGCCGGGGGCACGCAGTATTTT. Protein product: CASSLAGGTQYF.

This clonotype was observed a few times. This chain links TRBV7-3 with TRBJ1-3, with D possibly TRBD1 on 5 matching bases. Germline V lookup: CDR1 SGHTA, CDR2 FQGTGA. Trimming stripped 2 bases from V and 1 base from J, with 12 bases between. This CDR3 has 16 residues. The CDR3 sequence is CASSLLGESSGNTIYF. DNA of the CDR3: TGTGCCAGCAGCTTACTGGGGGAATCTTCTGGAAACACCATATATTTT.